The TCR beta chain under discussion was sequenced for a study of CD8 T cells in Susac syndrome (dated by TCRdb to between 2018 and 2021). In terms of the full investigation: The study used repertoire sequencing to test whether antigen drove CD8+ T cell activation and differentiation in Susac syndrome. What the study reported, not specific to this receptor: The number of individuals in the TCR sequencing and HLA analysis was recognized as being relatively small.

The CDR3 spans 15 residues, from the cysteine through the phenylalanine. The sequence is cut down to CDR3 DNA, 45 bases in frame from base 1. V is clipped by 3 bases and J by 1 base, and the sequence between their germline boundaries is 14 bases long. In the germline V gene (reference sequence), CDR1 corresponds to DFQATT and CDR2 to SNEGSKA. As concerns this clonotype: Its antigen is still unknown. No much larger clone is present one base from it, and per-base qualities are unavailable.

RNA was extracted using the RNeasy kit, and roughly 0.45 to 1 ug of the RNA was reverse transcribed with random hexamers. TCR beta CDR3 regions were amplified with the immunoSEQ multiplex PCR assay covering 54 Vbeta and 13 Jbeta segments. Bias from PCR amplification was corrected by using a synthetic template baseline for primer optimization and for computational correction. In the source study's methods: Reads were annotated to V, D and J genes according to IMGT and were analyzed with immunoSEQ Analyzer, with only productive sequences retained. To calculate clonality, Shannon entropy was normalized by log2 of the number of productive unique sequences and then subtracted from one. Public and private clones were assessed among the 100 most prevalent clones of each patient and control. A clone was defined as Susac-specific if it was absent from the healthy and MS cohorts, from about a thousand published viral clones and from other ImmuneACCESS disease sequences. TCRdb took the public reads, trimmed them with fastp at Q25, ran MiXCR for clone calling and kept in-frame beta chains. Each CDR3 protein gets just one entry, which takes the most common genes and DNA from the rows behind it. V and J calls and clone size were set by TCRdb, not the authors. The sample table contains 180,000 or so distinct CDR3 sequences; only one count was recorded for about 95% of them. Of the sample, about 0.1% is held by the ten largest clones.

Peripheral blood CD8+ and CD4+ T cells from healthy donors, Susac syndrome patients and multiple sclerosis patients were profiled using high-throughput TCR beta sequencing. Healthy donors were included as age- and sex-matched controls. Bulk CD8+ and CD4+ T cells were purified magnetically by negative isolation, whereas CD8+ TEMRA cells were enriched by FACS. Blood was collected in EDTA tubes and processed within 24 hours, with PBMCs isolated through density gradient centrifugation. PBMCs destined for TCR sequencing were cryopreserved in liquid nitrogen and later thawed in a 37 °C water bath. A purity of at least 90% was achieved for sorted or isolated CD4+, CD8+ and CD8+ TEMRA cells.

The clonotype originates from a human donor in good health. The chain employs TRBV20-1 and TRBJ2-3, with no D gene named confidently. Source material: CD4+ T cells from PBMCs. The DNA is TGCAGTGCTAGTCCGGGCGGATTACGCACAGATACGCAGTATTTT. Its product reads: CSASPGGLRTDTQYF.